This TCR beta chain was retrieved from a study of blood T cells in healthy people across ages. A J-beta primer mix and a sample-barcoded 5' primer were used in a second PCR of about 6 to 12 cycles. From the 5' RACE reads, TCRdb called clonotypes with MiXCR, one entry per CDR3 protein. The sample carries about 720,000 distinct CDR3 sequences, about 20% recorded once. Sequencing was carried out using blood. The source of this sequence is a man in his sixties or seventies in good health.

The CDR3 loop is CASSLGPPMNTEAFF. In nucleotides, the CDR3 is TGTGCCAGCAGTTTAGGGCCGCCGATGAACACTGAAGCTTTCTTT. The chain couples TRBV28 to TRBJ1-1; D call uncertain. V dropped 2 bases and J dropped 0 bases, with 10 bases sitting between them. The CDR3 has 15 amino acids. CDR1 and CDR2 (germline): MDHEN, SYDVKM.